This T cell receptor beta chain came from a study of cytomegalovirus exposure and HLA in healthy donors. Primers: 60 Vbeta forward and 13 Jbeta reverse. The method was immunoSEQ multiplex PCR; TCRdb's version includes in-frame clones alone and lacks a portion of them. The sample carries about 180,000 clones, 77% recorded once. This CDR3 spans 14 amino acids. V lost 5 bases to trimming and J lost 1 base; unmatched junction nucleotides: 3. The germline gives CDR1 MRHNA, CDR2 SNTAGT. Regarding this clone: At the DNA level, this CDR3 is encoded by other sequences in the same sample as well.

Source material: PBMCs. The chain combines TRBV6-4 with TRBJ2-3; 7 nucleotides line up with TRBD2. This receptor was obtained from a young man in good health and CMV-seronegative. The CDR3 DNA follows: TGTGCCAGCAGTTTAGCGGGTGGCACAGATACGCAGTATTTT. Translation gives CASSLAGGTDTQYF.